This TCR beta chain was sequenced during a study of T cells after yellow fever vaccination (dated by TCRdb to between 2018 and 2020). About the study as a whole: The SMART-Seq v4 Ultra Low Input RNA kit was used to prepare libraries from fractions with low cell numbers. Bulk TCR alpha and beta repertoires were sequenced longitudinally to track T-cell clones before and after primary and booster YFV17D yellow fever vaccination. The cohort comprised two healthy male donors, one aged 18 to 29 and one aged 30 to 40 years. Blood was collected at multiple timepoints before and after primary and secondary immunization, and bulk PBMC replicates and cell subsets were isolated.

Per the publication, the treatment or condition label means: live attenuated yellow fever vaccine strain. At each blood-draw timepoint, two biological replicates of bulk PBMCs were obtained. A standard Ficoll-Paque protocol was used to isolate PBMCs from peripheral blood. RNA was extracted with TriZol from bulk PBMCs, CD4 and CD8 fractions, and dextramer-positive and dextramer-negative fractions. The germline V gene specifies SGHTA as CDR1 and FQGNSA as CDR2. The CDR3 runs 17 amino acids, cysteine and phenylalanine included. The read is trimmed to its CDR3 DNA, 51 bases read in frame from base 1. The V and J ends are trimmed by 5 bases and 2 bases, leaving 20 bases between them. Overall study outcomes, separate from this receptor: A small fraction of clonotypes showed up in both the CD4 and CD8 compartments, probably as a result of convergent recombination. Computational filtering was required because FACS-sorted repertoires could contain abundant contaminating clonotypes from the bulk population. The secondary T-cell response was weaker than the primary response but faster, peaking on day 5 instead of day 15. After the booster, most of the clones that had expanded following primary vaccination were detected again (96% of CD4 and around 90% of CD8), which suggests that memory was broadly maintained. The study included only a couple of donors, which limits how far the findings can be generalized.

Worth noting for this clonotype: Its cognate antigen has yet to be identified. No quality values exist for individual bases; no much larger clone is one base distant.

TCR cDNA was synthesized by 5'RACE template switching, through which a universal primer site and unique molecular identifiers were introduced. Priming for cDNA synthesis came from both the TCR alpha and TCR beta constant segments. Library amplification used two PCR steps, and the second PCR step added sample barcodes and sequencing adapters. Sequencing of libraries was performed on Illumina HiSeq 2500 (2x100 bp) or NovaSeq (2x150 bp). For the original study's pipeline: Reads were demultiplexed and collapsed into UMI consensus sequences with MIGEC, and V(D)J alignment was performed with MiXCR. Vaccine-responding clonotypes were identified with edgeR using replicate PBMC samples, with FDR below 0.01 and a log2 fold change above 5 up to day 15 being required. Each bulk clonotype was labeled CD4 or CD8 based on which sequenced repertoire, CD4 or CD8, contained the clonotype at higher abundance. TCRdb trimmed the raw reads at Q25, called clones with MiXCR and kept productive beta chains. Duplicate CDR3 protein sequences are folded into a single record with the most common DNA and genes. The V and J calls and clone size come from TCRdb's table, not from the authors' own analysis. Counted in this sample were about 630,000 distinct CDR3 sequences; approximately 13% of them appeared once. The ten largest clones represent about 15% of the sample.

The sequence was collected from a young man who received the YFV17D yellow fever vaccine. This specimen was PBMCs, taken on the day of the yellow fever booster vaccination. The rearrangement joined TRBV7-2 to TRBJ2-3; the best D guess is TRBD2, with 6 bases matching. CDR3 protein: CASSPASWTKNTDTQYF. The nucleotides read TGTGCCAGCAGCCCCGCCTCGTGGACTAAGAACACAGATACGCAGTATTTT.